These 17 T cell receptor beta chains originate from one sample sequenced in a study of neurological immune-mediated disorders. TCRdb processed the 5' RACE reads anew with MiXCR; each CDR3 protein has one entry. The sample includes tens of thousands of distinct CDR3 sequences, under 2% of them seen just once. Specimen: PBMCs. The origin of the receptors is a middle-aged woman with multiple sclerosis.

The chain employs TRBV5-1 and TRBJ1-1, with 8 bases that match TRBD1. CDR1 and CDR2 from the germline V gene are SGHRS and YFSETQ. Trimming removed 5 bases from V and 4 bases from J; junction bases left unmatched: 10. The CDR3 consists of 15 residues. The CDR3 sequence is CASRPGQVGITEAFF. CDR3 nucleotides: TGCGCCAGCAGGCCGGGACAGGTGGGTATCACTGAAGCTTTCTTT. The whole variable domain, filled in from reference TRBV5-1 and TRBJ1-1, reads KAGVTQTPRYLIKTRGQQVTLSCSPISGHRSVSWYQQTPGQGLQFLFEYFSETQRNKGNFPGRFSGRQFSNSRSEMNVSTLELGDSALYLCASRPGQVGITEAFFGQGTRLTVV.

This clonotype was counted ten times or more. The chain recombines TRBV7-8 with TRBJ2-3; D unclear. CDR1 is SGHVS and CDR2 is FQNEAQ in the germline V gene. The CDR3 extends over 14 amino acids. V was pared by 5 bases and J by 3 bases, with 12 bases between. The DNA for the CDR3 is TGTGCCAGCAGCGGGGTCATGCGGACAGATACGCAGTATTTT. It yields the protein CASSGVMRTDTQYF.

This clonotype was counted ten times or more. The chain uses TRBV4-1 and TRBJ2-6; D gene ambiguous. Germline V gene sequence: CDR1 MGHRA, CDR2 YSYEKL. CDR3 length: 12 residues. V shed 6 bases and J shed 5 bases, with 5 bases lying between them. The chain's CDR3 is CASRTRANVLTF. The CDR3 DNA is TGCGCCAGCAGAACCAGGGCCAACGTCCTGACTTTC.

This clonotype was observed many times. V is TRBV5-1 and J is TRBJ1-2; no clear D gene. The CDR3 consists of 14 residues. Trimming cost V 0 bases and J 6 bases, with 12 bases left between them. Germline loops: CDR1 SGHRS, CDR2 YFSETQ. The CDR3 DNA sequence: TGCGCCAGCAGCTTGGTCGGTTCGCTAGATGGCTACACCTTC. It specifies CASSLVGSLDGYTF.

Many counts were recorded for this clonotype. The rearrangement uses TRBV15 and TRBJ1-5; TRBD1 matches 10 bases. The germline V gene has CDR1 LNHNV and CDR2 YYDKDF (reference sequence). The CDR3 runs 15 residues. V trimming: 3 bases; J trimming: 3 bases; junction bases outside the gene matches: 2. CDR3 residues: CATSRTGGVNQPQHF. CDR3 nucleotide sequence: TGTGCCACCAGCAGGACAGGGGGCGTCAATCAGCCCCAGCATTTT.

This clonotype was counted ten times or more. CDR3 loop: CASLYSGGSYGYTF. The CDR3 DNA is TGTGCCAGTCTTTATTCAGGGGGAAGCTATGGCTACACCTTC. J is TRBJ1-2 and V is TRBV2; 7 nucleotides agree with TRBD1. CDR3 size: 14 residues. Germline assignment: CDR1 SNHLY and CDR2 FYNNEI. J lost 4 bases, V lost 9 bases, and 11 bases had no gene match.

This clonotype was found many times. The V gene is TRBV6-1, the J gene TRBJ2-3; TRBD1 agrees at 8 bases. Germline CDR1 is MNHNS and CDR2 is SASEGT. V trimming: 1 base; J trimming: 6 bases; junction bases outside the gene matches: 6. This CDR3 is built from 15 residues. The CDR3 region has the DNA TGTGCCAGCAGTGAAGGCCCCCGGGACAGGGATACGCAGTATTTT. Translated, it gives CASSEGPRDRDTQYF.

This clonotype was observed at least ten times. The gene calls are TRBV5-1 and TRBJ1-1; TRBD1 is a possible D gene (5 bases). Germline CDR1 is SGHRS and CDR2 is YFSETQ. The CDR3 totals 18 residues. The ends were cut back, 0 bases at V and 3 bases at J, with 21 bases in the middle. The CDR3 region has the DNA TGCGCCAGCAGCTTGGGGCCTTCCCACGGGCGGGGGGACACTGAAGCTTTCTTT. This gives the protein CASSLGPSHGRGDTEAFF.

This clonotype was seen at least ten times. The CDR3 spells CSAREINEKLFF. The CDR3 coding sequence is TGCAGTGCTAGAGAAATTAATGAAAAACTGTTTTTT. The chain recombines TRBV20-1 with TRBJ1-4, with D unclear. The germline V gene has CDR1 DFQATT and CDR2 SNEGSKA (reference sequence). The CDR3 totals 12 residues. V shed 0 bases and J shed 4 bases, with 3 bases lying between them.

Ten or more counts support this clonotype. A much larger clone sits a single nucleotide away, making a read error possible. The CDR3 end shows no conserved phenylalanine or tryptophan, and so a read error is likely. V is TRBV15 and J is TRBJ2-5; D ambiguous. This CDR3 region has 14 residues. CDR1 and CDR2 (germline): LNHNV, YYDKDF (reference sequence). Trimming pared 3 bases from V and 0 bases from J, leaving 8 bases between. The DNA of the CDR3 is TGTGCCACCAGCAGTGGGTCATACCAAGAGACCCAGTACTGC. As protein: CATSSGSYQETQYC.

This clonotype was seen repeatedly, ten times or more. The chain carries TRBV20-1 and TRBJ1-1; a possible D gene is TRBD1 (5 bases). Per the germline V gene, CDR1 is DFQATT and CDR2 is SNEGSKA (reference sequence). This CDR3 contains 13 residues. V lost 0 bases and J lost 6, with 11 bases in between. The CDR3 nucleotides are TGCAGTGCTAGAGATAGGGGTCTGGCTGAAGCTTTCTTT. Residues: CSARDRGLAEAFF.

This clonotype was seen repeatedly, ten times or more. The CDR3 loop is CASSQETTASRAFF. The CDR3 nucleotides read TGTGCCAGCAGCCAAGAAACAACAGCTAGTAGAGCTTTCTTT. V usage is TRBV3-1 and J usage is TRBJ1-1, with D unresolved. Trimming pared 0 bases from V and 10 bases from J, leaving 15 bases between. The CDR3 is 14 amino acids. The germline V gene has CDR1 LGHDT and CDR2 YNNKEL (reference sequence). Based on the CDR3 plus reference TRBV3-1 and TRBJ1-1, the full variable domain is DTAVSQTPKYLVTQMGNDKSIKCEQNLGHDTMYWYKQDSKKFLKIMFSYNNKELIINETVPNRFSPKSPDKAHLNLHINSLELGDSAVYFCASSQETTASRAFFGQGTRLTVV.

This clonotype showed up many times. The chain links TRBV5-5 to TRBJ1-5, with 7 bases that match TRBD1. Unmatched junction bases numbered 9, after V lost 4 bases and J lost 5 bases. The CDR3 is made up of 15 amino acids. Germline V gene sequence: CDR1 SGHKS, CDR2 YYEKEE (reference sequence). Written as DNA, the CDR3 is TGTGCCAGCAGCCCCGAGGGGGCGGTGCATCAGCCCCAGCATTTT. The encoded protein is CASSPEGAVHQPQHF.

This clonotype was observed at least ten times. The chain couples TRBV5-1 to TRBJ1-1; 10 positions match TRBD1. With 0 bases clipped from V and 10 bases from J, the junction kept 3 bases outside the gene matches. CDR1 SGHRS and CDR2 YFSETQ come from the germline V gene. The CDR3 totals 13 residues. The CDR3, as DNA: TGCGCCAGCAGCTTGGGACAGGGGGCCGGAGCTTTCTTT. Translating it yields CASSLGQGAGAFF.

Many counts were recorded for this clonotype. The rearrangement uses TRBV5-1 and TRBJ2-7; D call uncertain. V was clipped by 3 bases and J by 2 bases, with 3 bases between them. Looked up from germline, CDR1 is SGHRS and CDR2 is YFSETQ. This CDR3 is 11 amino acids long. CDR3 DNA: TGCGCCAGCAGCTACGCCTACGAGCAGTACTTC. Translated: CASSYAYEQYF.

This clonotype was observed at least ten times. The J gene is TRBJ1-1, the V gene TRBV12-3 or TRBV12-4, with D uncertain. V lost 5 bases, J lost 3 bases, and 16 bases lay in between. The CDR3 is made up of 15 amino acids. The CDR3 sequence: CASSPPFPRDTEAFF. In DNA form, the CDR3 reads TGTGCCAGCAGTCCCCCTTTCCCGCGGGACACTGAAGCTTTCTTT.

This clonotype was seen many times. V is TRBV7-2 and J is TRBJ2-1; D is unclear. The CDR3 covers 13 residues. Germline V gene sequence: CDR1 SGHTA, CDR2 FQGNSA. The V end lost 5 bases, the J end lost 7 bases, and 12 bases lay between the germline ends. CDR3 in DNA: TGTGCCAGCAGCCAACTGTCCGGAAATGAGCAGTTCTTC. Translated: CASSQLSGNEQFF.